These 19 T cell receptor beta chains originate from one sample sequenced in a study of T cell repertoires in aging, cancer and after chemotherapy. Amplification of TCR beta used genomic DNA extracted from peripheral blood. A mixed TRB-A/B primer pool amplified rearranged TRB by multiplex touch-down PCR. TCRdb used MiXCR to reprocess the multiplex PCR reads, holding one entry per CDR3 protein. The data contain more than 1,100 distinct CDR3 sequences, 25% to 30% of them singletons. The sequenced material came from blood. The receptors were sampled from a human donor with a blood cancer.

In its sample, this clonotype ranks as medium-sized (0.01 to 0.1%). The chain combines TRBV5-6 with TRBJ2-7, with D uncertain. The V gene lost 4 bases and the J gene lost 5 bases, with 10 bases spanning the gap. The CDR3 totals 12 residues. Germline V gives CDR1 SGHDT, CDR2 YYEEEE. The CDR3 bases are TGTGCCAGCAGCCTCAAGGGTCACGAGCAGTACTTC. Amino acid sequence: CASSLKGHEQYF.

This chain uses TRBV5-4 with TRBJ1-5, with 11 bases matching TRBD1. Germline CDR1 is SGHNT and CDR2 is YYREEE (reference sequence). J gave up 5 bases and V 4 bases, and 2 bases lay outside the gene matches. The CDR3 contains 14 residues. CDR3 sequence (DNA): TGTGCCAGCAGCGTGGGACAGGGGGATCAGCCCCAGCATTTT. This translates into CASSVGQGDQPQHF.

This chain links TRBV5-4 with TRBJ2-7; D possibly corresponds to TRBD1 (5 bases). Germline V gives CDR1 SGHNT, CDR2 YYREEE (reference sequence). The CDR3 spans 14 residues. The germline V and J ends were trimmed by 0 bases and 2 bases, with 9 bases remaining between them. In DNA form, the CDR3 reads TGTGCCAGCAGCTTGGGAGCAGGGACCTACGAGCAGTACTTC. Translated: CASSLGAGTYEQYF.

Within the sample, this clonotype is medium-sized (0.01 to 0.1%). The CDR3 DNA is TGTGCCTGGGATAAGGGCAGCAATCAGCCCCAGCATTTT. Its translation is CAWDKGSNQPQHF. The V gene is TRBV30, the J gene TRBJ1-5; D not certain. CDR3 length: 13 amino acids. V dropped 5 bases and J dropped 1 base, with 9 bases sitting between them. Germline V gene data show CDR1 as GTSNPN and CDR2 as SVGIG (reference sequence).

V and J are TRBV11-2 and TRBJ1-1; a possible D gene is TRBD1 (5 bases). Per the germline V gene, CDR1 is SGHAT and CDR2 is FQNNGV. CDR3 length: 16 amino acids. V gave up 4 bases and J gave up 1 base, with 16 bases separating them. CDR3 bases: TGTGCCAGCAGCTACTTGAGGGGACGGACGAACACTGAAGCTTTCTTT. This codes for CASSYLRGRTNTEAFF.

This clonotype is categorized as medium-sized (0.01 to 0.1%). This chain joins TRBV13 and TRBJ2-2; either TRBD1 or TRBD2 may fit D (5 bases each). The V and J ends lost 6 bases and 6 bases respectively, with 11 bases between them. The CDR3 extends over 13 amino acids. Germline CDR1 is PRHDT and CDR2 is FYEKMQ (reference sequence). The CDR3 spells CASSSGSPGELFF. Here the CDR3 DNA reads TGTGCCAGCAGTTCAGGGAGCCCCGGGGAGCTGTTTTTT.

This rearrangement joins TRBV15 to TRBJ2-7; D is unresolved. V was trimmed by 1 base and J by 2 bases, leaving 9 bases between them. The CDR3 sequence is 14 residues long. CDR1 and CDR2 (germline): LNHNV, YYDKDF (reference sequence). CDR3 nucleotide sequence: TGTGCCACCAGCAGAGCTTACAGCACCTACGAGCAGTACTTC. The encoded protein is CATSRAYSTYEQYF.

In regard to this clonotype: A single base separates this from a much larger clone, so it may be a read error. J is TRBJ2-5 and V is TRBV6-5, with D possibly matching TRBD2 (7 bases). V shed 2 bases and J shed 7 bases, with 14 bases lying between them. This CDR3 region has 14 residues. CDR1 is MNHEY and CDR2 is SVGAGI in the germline V gene. The CDR3 bases are TGTGCCAGCAGTTACGAGGGGGGGCTAGGGACCCAGTACTTC. Protein sequence: CASSYEGGLGTQYF.

This clonotype was counted a few times. The V gene is TRBV12-3 or TRBV12-4, the J gene TRBJ2-4, with D possibly being TRBD1 or TRBD2 (5 bases each). The CDR3 has 15 amino acids. V lost 4 bases and J 5 bases, leaving 15 bases between the germline ends. The CDR3, as DNA: TGTGCCAGCAGTTACTGGGGGTCTGTCGAAAACATTCAGTACTTC. It specifies CASSYWGSVENIQYF.

In its sample, this clonotype ranks as medium-sized. The chain employs TRBV6-5 and TRBJ1-2; TRBD1 matches 7 bases. This CDR3 comprises 12 residues. The J segment lost 8 bases and the V segment lost 6 bases, leaving 6 bases of the junction unmatched. Germline V CDR1 and CDR2: MNHEY, SVGAGI. The CDR3 DNA follows: TGTGCCAGCAGGAAGACAGGGAAGGGCTACACCTTC. Encoded protein: CASRKTGKGYTF.

This clonotype qualifies as medium-sized. The chain has TRBV24-1 and TRBJ2-2, with unresolved D. Germline V gives CDR1 KGHDR, CDR2 SFDVKD. Deletions cut 12 bases from V and 2 bases from J, with 9 bases between. The CDR3 contains 12 residues. The chain's CDR3 is CAAGPNTGELFF. In DNA form, the CDR3 reads TGTGCCGCCGGACCTAACACCGGGGAGCTGTTTTTT.

The rearrangement joins TRBV5-5 to TRBJ1-2; unclear D gene. The CDR3 is 14 residues long. The V gene lost 0 bases and the J gene lost 4 bases, with 10 bases spanning the gap. Germline V gene sequence: CDR1 SGHKS, CDR2 YYEKEE (reference sequence). For the CDR3, the DNA is TGTGCCAGCAGCTTGGGGATCTTTACCTATGGCTACACCTTC. Translation: CASSLGIFTYGYTF.

By frequency in the sample, this clonotype is medium-sized (0.01 to 0.1%). The chain carries TRBV19 and TRBJ2-2; a weak D match, TRBD2 (7 bases). Trimming stripped 5 bases from V and 4 bases from J, with 20 bases between. Germline values: CDR1 LNHDA, CDR2 SQIVND (reference sequence). This CDR3 is built from 17 residues. The CDR3 bases are TGTGCCAGTAGTCCCCTGGGGGGGGGCCTCGGCACCGGGGAGCTGTTTTTT. Translating it yields CASSPLGGGLGTGELFF.

By share, this clonotype counts as medium-sized. V and J are TRBV19 and TRBJ2-2; 9 positions match TRBD2. Unmatched junction bases numbered 3, after V lost 3 bases and J lost 4 bases. CDR3 length equals 15 residues. In germline, CDR1 is LNHDA, CDR2 SQIVND (reference sequence). The CDR3, as DNA: TGTGCCAGTAGTATCCTAGCGGGGAGCACCGGGGAGCTGTTTTTT. Translated, it gives CASSILAGSTGELFF.

V gene TRBV6-1 combines with J gene TRBJ1-2; TRBD1 might be the D (5 bases). The CDR3 contains 16 residues. Germline lookup yields CDR1 MNHNS and CDR2 SASEGT. The V gene lost 5 bases and the J gene lost 0 bases, with 16 bases spanning the gap. The CDR3, as DNA: TGTGCCAGCAGTAACGCGGGGCAGGACCCTAACTATGGCTACACCTTC. It is translated as CASSNAGQDPNYGYTF.

This chain connects TRBV6-5 to TRBJ2-1; 10 positions agree with TRBD2. V lost 0 bases to trimming and J lost 6 bases; unmatched junction nucleotides: 14. The CDR3 is made up of 19 amino acids. Per the germline V gene, CDR1 is MNHEY and CDR2 is SVGAGI. The DNA for the CDR3 is TGTGCCAGCAGTTACTCGAGCGGGGCTAGCGGGGGAAGGGGCAATGAGCAGTTCTTC. Translating it yields CASSYSSGASGGRGNEQFF.

The chain is built from TRBV14 and TRBJ2-1, with 8 bases lining up with TRBD2. This CDR3 is built from 19 residues. The V gene's germline CDR1 is SGHDN and CDR2 FVKESK. Trimming removed 0 bases from V and 5 bases from J; junction bases left unmatched: 15. The CDR3 loop is CASSQERGGGTSFNNEQFF. In DNA form, the CDR3 reads TGTGCCAGCAGCCAAGAAAGGGGAGGGGGGACTAGTTTCAACAATGAGCAGTTCTTC.

The V call is TRBV6-5, the J call TRBJ1-5; TRBD1 agrees at 7 bases. Germline CDR1 reads MNHEY; CDR2 reads SVGAGI. This CDR3 contains 16 residues. J lost 2 bases, V lost 4 bases, and 8 bases had no gene match. CDR3 in DNA: TGTGCCAGCAGTTCCACAGGGGATGGGGGCAATCAGCCCCAGCATTTT. It specifies CASSSTGDGGNQPQHF.

This clonotype came up a few times. The V call is TRBV20-1, the J call TRBJ2-3; 9 nucleotides agree with TRBD2. There are 15 residues in the CDR3. The germline V gene encodes CDR1 DFQATT and CDR2 SNEGSKA (reference sequence). J gave up 2 bases and V 3 bases, and 6 bases lay outside the gene matches. The CDR3 DNA is TGCAGTGCTAGGTTTGCGGGGGGGTCCACAGATACGCAGTATTTT. Protein product: CSARFAGGSTDTQYF.